The next 11 T cell receptor beta chains were all read from a single sample in a study of control samples from healthy donors and cancer patients (dated by TCRdb to 2020 to 2022). Receptor libraries were prepared by the immunoSEQ multiplex PCR assay. TCRdb limited this immuneACCESS table to in-frame rearrangements with V and J called. A share of clones is missing; checked studies link under half to unresolved V genes, and the rest is unexplained. The sample has fewer than 20,000 clones on record, 84% of them singletons. The ten largest clones add up to approximately 32% of the sample. Specimen: PBMCs. The source is a woman in her 70s with lung cancer.

The chain combines TRBV12-3 or TRBV12-4 with TRBJ1-2, with D possibly matching TRBD1 (5 bases). This CDR3 spans 13 amino acids. Trimming cost V 0 bases and J 6 bases, with 8 bases left between them. The CDR3 loop reads CASSLAREDGYTF. The CDR3 nucleotides read TGTGCCAGCAGTTTAGCCAGGGAAGATGGCTACACCTTC.

The chain carries TRBV9 and TRBJ2-5; perhaps TRBD1 as D (6 bases). Germline lookup yields CDR1 SGDLS and CDR2 YYNGEE. Trimming shortened V by 0 bases and J by 5 bases, and 14 bases separated the two germline ends. The CDR3 spans 15 residues. The CDR3 DNA is TGTGCCAGCAGCGTAGCGGCAGGGACATTGGAGACCCAGTACTTC. It specifies CASSVAAGTLETQYF.

This chain uses TRBV29-1 with TRBJ1-1, with 8 bases fitting TRBD1. J gave up 4 bases and V 4 bases, and 5 bases lay outside the gene matches. Looked up from germline, CDR1 is SQVTM and CDR2 is ANQGSEA. The CDR3 has 13 residues. The DNA of the CDR3 is TGCAGCGTTGGTTTACAGGGGGGCACTGAAGCTTTCTTT. This codes for CSVGLQGGTEAFF.

V usage is TRBV5-1 and J usage is TRBJ2-3; D unclear. This CDR3 has 15 amino acids. The germline CDR1 and CDR2 sequences are SGHRS and YFSETQ. V was trimmed by 4 bases and J by 0 bases, leaving 12 bases between them. CDR3: CASSITGTSTDTQYF. CDR3 nucleotides: TGCGCCAGCAGCATCACCGGCACTAGCACAGATACGCAGTATTTT. Full variable domain (outside the CDR3, taken from reference TRBV5-1 and TRBJ2-3): KAGVTQTPRYLIKTRGQQVTLSCSPISGHRSVSWYQQTPGQGLQFLFEYFSETQRNKGNFPGRFSGRQFSNSRSEMNVSTLELGDSALYLCASSITGTSTDTQYFGPGTRLTVL.

This clone was detected only a few times. The chain recombines TRBV6-2 or TRBV6-3 with TRBJ1-6; D gene uncertain. CDR1 is MNHEY and CDR2 is SVGEGT in the germline V gene. This CDR3 comprises 13 residues. V lost 2 bases and J 6 bases, leaving 5 bases between the germline ends. CDR3 sequence reads: CASSYEVNSPLHF. DNA for the CDR3: TGTGCCAGCAGTTACGAGGTTAATTCACCCCTCCACTTT.

The V gene is TRBV14, the J gene TRBJ2-3, with no clear D. The CDR3 consists of 14 residues. V lost 2 bases to trimming and J lost 2 bases, with 8 bases between them. Per germline, CDR1 SGHDN and CDR2 FVKESK. CDR3 region: CASSQNRHTDTQYF. The CDR3 DNA sequence: TGTGCCAGCAGCCAAAATAGACACACAGATACGCAGTATTTT.

J is TRBJ2-1 and V is TRBV5-1; D is uncertain. The CDR3 is made up of 17 amino acids. V lost 1 base and J lost 9, with 23 bases in between. Germline loops: CDR1 SGHRS, CDR2 YFSETQ. This CDR3 reads CASSLRAVGSAQAEQFF. CDR3 in DNA: TGCGCCAGCAGCTTGAGGGCAGTCGGTTCGGCCCAGGCTGAGCAGTTCTTC. The full variable domain, its missing parts supplied by reference TRBV5-1 and TRBJ2-1, is KAGVTQTPRYLIKTRGQQVTLSCSPISGHRSVSWYQQTPGQGLQFLFEYFSETQRNKGNFPGRFSGRQFSNSRSEMNVSTLELGDSALYLCASSLRAVGSAQAEQFFGPGTRLTVL.

The chain carries TRBV28 and TRBJ1-1; possible D gene TRBD1, 5 bases. The CDR3 runs 16 residues. The germline gives CDR1 MDHEN, CDR2 SYDVKM. V lost 1 base and J lost 7, with 19 bases in between. CDR3 residues: CASSLSTAALGGEAFF. As DNA, the CDR3 is TGTGCCAGCAGTTTATCCACCGCGGCCCTGGGGGGTGAAGCTTTCTTT.

The rearrangement links TRBV5-4 to TRBJ2-2, with D tentatively TRBD1 or TRBD2 (5 bases each). Germline V gene sequence: CDR1 SGHNT, CDR2 YYREEE (reference sequence). This CDR3 is 14 amino acids long. V lost 5 bases to trimming and J lost 6 bases, with 14 bases between them. This chain's CDR3 is CASRLGAAAGELFF. CDR3 nucleotide sequence: TGTGCCAGCAGACTCGGGGCGGCCGCCGGGGAGCTGTTTTTT.

The V and J genes are TRBV5-5 and TRBJ2-1; D remains ambiguous. This CDR3 is 16 amino acids long. In germline, CDR1 is SGHKS, CDR2 YYEKEE (reference sequence). V lost 0 bases and J lost 0, with 10 bases in between. Here the CDR3 DNA reads TGTGCCAGCAGCTTGGGTGGGGAAGGCTCCTACAATGAGCAGTTCTTC. This sequence encodes CASSLGGEGSYNEQFF. Based on the CDR3 plus reference TRBV5-5 and TRBJ2-1, the full variable domain is DAGVTQSPTHLIKTRGQQVTLRCSPISGHKSVSWYQQVLGQGPQFIFQYYEKEERGRGNFPDRFSARQFPNYSSELNVNALLLGDSALYLCASSLGGEGSYNEQFFGPGTRLTVL.

The chain joins TRBV19 to TRBJ1-5; D possibly corresponds to TRBD1 (6 bases). V gave up 7 bases and J gave up 5 bases, with 12 bases separating them. CDR1 LNHDA and CDR2 SQIVND come from the germline V gene (reference sequence). CDR3 length: 13 amino acids. CDR3 sequence: CASNGGRDQPQHF. CDR3 sequence (DNA): TGTGCCAGTAACGGGGGGCGCGATCAGCCCCAGCATTTT.